This is a list of T cell receptor beta chains from one sample in a study of blood T cell repertoires in COVID-19. Clones were sequenced by immunoSEQ multiplex PCR, and TCRdb holds only the in-frame ones, with some missing. The sample has under 250,000 clones; roughly nine tenths are singletons. The sample taken for sequencing was peripheral blood. The receptors stem from a man between 60 and 75 years old with COVID-19, enrolled during active disease. Both conserved end residues are part of each CDR3. Size tells how often a clone was seen (once, few, many) or the class of an expanded clone, and some rows leave it out.

j_call,clone_size,v_call,cdr3_aa
TRBJ1-1,-,TRBV9,CASSTGRGNEAFF
TRBJ1-2,-,TRBV4-2,CASSPQSGQANYGYTF
TRBJ2-3,-,TRBV28,CASNLGGKRGDTQYF
TRBJ2-1,-,TRBV5-4,CASSWNPTGAYNEQFF
TRBJ1-2,-,TRBV5-4,CASSLGSTGFFNYGYTF
TRBJ2-4,-,TRBV19,CASKRGPHESIQYF
TRBJ1-1,-,TRBV6-5,CASRGTGKVATEAFF
TRBJ1-2,once,TRBV7-2,CASSFEGQYYGYTF
TRBJ2-3,-,TRBV18,CASSPDNTDTQYF
TRBJ1-2,-,TRBV15,CATSKEGMAYGYTF
TRBJ2-7,-,TRBV7-9,CASSPTGIHEQYF
TRBJ1-1,-,TRBV19,CASSGRQGLGTEAFF
TRBJ1-1,-,TRBV14,CASSSRQGTEAFF
TRBJ1-1,-,TRBV21-1,CASSKGDRTGRTEAFF
TRBJ2-7,-,TRBV3-1/TRBV3-2,CASSQEYSAGNLREQYF
TRBJ2-1,-,TRBV19,CASSWALGLADYNEQFF
TRBJ2-1,-,TRBV2,CAGGPYNEQFF
TRBJ1-2,-,TRBV12-3/TRBV12-4,CASSLGQGAYSF
TRBJ1-3,once,TRBV11-2,CASSLDRGTLSGNTIYF
TRBJ1-2,-,TRBV5-4,CASSRTGMLGYTF
TRBJ2-2,once,TRBV19,CASRPGQGANTGELFF
TRBJ1-5,-,TRBV28,CASSPGTGGQPQHF
TRBJ1-2,-,TRBV19,CASSIGGTGGRIAGYTF
TRBJ2-1,-,TRBV7-2,CASSLRPSGNNEQFF
TRBJ1-2,-,TRBV4-1,CASSQTGQGGGYTF
TRBJ1-5,-,TRBV27,CASSLTENSNQPQHF
TRBJ2-3,once,TRBV11-2,CASGQGGTDTQYF
TRBJ2-6,-,TRBV15,CATSSASRSSGANVLTF
TRBJ1-1,-,TRBV11-2,CASSLTRGGGGTEAFF
TRBJ1-2,-,TRBV4-3,CASSQEVVILYGYTF
TRBJ1-2,-,TRBV18,CASSLDRNNYGYTF
TRBJ1-2,-,TRBV20-1,CSAERPGGYTF
TRBJ2-1,-,TRBV5-6,CASSQPSGGAHEQFF
TRBJ1-6,-,TRBV2,CASSPQGSGNSPLHF
TRBJ1-3,once,TRBV3-1/TRBV3-2,CASSTTGSGNTIYF
TRBJ1-1,-,TRBV9,CASSVQGQNTEAFF
TRBJ1-3,-,TRBV9,CASSVGTGPNSGNTIYF
TRBJ2-7,once,TRBV7-2,CASSAALAASYEQYF